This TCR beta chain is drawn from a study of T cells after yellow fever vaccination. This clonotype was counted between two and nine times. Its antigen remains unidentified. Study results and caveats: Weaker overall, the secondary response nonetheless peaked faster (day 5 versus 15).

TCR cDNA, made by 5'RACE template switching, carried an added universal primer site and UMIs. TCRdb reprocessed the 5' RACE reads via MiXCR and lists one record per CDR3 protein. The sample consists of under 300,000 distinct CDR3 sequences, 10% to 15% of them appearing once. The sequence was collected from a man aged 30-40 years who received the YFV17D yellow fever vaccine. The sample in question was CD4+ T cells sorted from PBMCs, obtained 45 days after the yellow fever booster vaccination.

The CDR3 bases are TGTGCCAGCAGTTCGACAGGAGAATGGGGCTACGAGCAGTACTTC. It is translated as CASSSTGEWGYEQYF. The rearrangement joins TRBV25-1 to TRBJ2-7, with D tentatively TRBD1 (6 bases). Between the trimmed V and J ends, which lost 5 bases and 3 bases, there was a span of 17 bases. This CDR3 is built from 15 residues. Germline values: CDR1 MGHDK, CDR2 SYGVNS.